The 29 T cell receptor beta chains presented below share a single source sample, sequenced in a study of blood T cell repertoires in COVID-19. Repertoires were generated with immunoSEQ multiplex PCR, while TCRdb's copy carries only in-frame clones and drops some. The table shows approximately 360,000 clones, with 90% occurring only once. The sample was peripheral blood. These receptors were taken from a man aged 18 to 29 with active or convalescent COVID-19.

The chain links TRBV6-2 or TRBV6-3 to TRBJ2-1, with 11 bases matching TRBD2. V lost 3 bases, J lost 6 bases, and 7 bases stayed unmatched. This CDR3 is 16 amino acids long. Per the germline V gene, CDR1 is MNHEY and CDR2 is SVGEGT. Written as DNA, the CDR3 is TGTGCCAGCAGTTATACCCGACTAGCGGGAAGCAATGAGCAGTTCTTC. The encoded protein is CASSYTRLAGSNEQFF.

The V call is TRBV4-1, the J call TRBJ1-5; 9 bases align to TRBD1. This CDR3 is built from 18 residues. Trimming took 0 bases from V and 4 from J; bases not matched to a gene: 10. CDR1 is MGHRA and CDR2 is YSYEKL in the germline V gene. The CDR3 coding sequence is TGCGCCAGCAGCCAAGATGGGGGAACAGGGGGCTGGAATCAGCCCCAGCATTTT. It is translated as CASSQDGGTGGWNQPQHF.

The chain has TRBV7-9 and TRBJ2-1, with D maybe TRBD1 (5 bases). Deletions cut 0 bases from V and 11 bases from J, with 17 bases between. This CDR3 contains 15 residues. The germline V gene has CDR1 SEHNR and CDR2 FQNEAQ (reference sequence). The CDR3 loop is CASSLAATEQSKQFF. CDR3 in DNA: TGTGCCAGCAGCTTAGCCGCGACAGAACAAAGTAAGCAGTTCTTC.

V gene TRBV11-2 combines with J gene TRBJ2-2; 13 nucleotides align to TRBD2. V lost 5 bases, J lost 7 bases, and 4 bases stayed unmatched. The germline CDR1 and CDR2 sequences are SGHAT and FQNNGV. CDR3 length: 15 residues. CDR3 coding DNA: TGTGCCAGCAGCCCGACTAGCGGGGGGTTCGGGGAGCTGTTTTTT. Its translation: CASSPTSGGFGELFF.

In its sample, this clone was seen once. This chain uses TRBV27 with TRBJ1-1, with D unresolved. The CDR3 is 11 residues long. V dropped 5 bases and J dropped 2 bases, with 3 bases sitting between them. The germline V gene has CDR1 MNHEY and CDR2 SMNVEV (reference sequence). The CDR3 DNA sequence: TGTGCCAGCAGTCATAACACTGAAGCTTTCTTT. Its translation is CASSHNTEAFF.

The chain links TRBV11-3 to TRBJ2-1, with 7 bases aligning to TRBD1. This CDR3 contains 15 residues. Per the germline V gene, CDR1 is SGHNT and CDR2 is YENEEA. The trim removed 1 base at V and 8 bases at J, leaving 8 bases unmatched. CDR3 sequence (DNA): TGTGCCAGCAGCTTAGGCGAAGGGGGCGGCCATGAGCAGTTCTTC. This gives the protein CASSLGEGGGHEQFF.

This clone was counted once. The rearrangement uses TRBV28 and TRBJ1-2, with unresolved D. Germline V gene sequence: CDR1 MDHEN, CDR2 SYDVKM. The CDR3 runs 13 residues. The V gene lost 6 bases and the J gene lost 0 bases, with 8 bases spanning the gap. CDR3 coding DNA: TGTGCCAGCAGACGAGCCTCTAACTATGGCTACACCTTC. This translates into CASRRASNYGYTF.

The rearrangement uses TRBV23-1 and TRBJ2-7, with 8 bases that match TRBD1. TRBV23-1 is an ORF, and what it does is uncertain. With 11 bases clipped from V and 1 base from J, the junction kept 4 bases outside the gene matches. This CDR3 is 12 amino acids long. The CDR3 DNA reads TGCGCCGGACAGGGTAAATCCTACGAGCAGTACTTC. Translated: CAGQGKSYEQYF.

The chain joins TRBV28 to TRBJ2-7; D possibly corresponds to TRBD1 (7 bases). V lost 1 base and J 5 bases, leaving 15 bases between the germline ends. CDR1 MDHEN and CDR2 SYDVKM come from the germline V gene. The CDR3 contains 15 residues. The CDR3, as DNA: TGTGCCAGCAGTTTATCGGGCCAGGGGGGAGACGAGCAGTACTTC. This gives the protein CASSLSGQGGDEQYF. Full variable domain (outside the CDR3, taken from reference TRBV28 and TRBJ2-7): DVKVTQSSRYLVKRTGEKVFLECVQDMDHENMFWYRQDPGLGLRLIYFSYDVKMKEKGDIPEGYSVSREKKERFSLILESASTNQTSMYLCASSLSGQGGDEQYFGPGTRLTVT.

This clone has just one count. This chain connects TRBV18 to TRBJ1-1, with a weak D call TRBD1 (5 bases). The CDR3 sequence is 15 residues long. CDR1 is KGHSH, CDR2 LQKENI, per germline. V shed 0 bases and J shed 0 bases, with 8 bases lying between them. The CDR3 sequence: CASSPPAGLNTEAFF. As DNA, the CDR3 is TGTGCCAGCTCACCACCCGCAGGGCTGAACACTGAAGCTTTCTTT.

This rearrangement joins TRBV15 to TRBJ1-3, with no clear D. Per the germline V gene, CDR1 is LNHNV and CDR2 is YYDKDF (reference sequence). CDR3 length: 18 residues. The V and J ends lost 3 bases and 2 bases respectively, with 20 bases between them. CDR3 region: CATSSEQLLAVAGNTIYF. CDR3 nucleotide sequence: TGTGCCACCAGCAGCGAGCAATTACTAGCTGTGGCTGGAAACACCATATATTTT.

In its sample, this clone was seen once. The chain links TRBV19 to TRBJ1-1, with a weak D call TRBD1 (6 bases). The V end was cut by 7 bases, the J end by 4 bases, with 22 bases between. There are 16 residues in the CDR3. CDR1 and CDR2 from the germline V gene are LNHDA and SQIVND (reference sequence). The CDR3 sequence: CASTDAPGGRGTEAFF. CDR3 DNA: TGTGCCAGTACCGATGCGCCTGGGGGCAGGGGCACTGAAGCTTTCTTT.

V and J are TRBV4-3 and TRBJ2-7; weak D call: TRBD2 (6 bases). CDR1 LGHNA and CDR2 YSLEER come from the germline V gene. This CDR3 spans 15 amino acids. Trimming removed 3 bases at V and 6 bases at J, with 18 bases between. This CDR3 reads CASSHGPRELSEQYF. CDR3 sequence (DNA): TGCGCCAGCAGCCATGGGCCTCGGGAGTTGAGCGAGCAGTACTTC.

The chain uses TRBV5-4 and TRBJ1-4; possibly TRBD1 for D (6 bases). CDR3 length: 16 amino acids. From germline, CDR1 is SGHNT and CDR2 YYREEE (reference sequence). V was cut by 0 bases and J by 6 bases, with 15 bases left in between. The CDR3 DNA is TGTGCCAGCAGCTTGGGTTCGGCAGGGGAAGATGAAAAACTGTTTTTT. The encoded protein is CASSLGSAGEDEKLFF.

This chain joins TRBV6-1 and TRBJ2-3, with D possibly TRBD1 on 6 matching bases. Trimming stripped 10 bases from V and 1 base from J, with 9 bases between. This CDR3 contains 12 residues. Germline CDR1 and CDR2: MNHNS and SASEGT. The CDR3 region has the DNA TGTGCCACCGCAGGGGGCACAGATACGCAGTATTTT. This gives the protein CATAGGTDTQYF.

CDR3 bases: TGTGCCAGCAGCTTAGGTCAGGGCTACACCTTC. Its translation is CASSLGQGYTF. The chain couples TRBV7-9 to TRBJ1-2; no reliable D call. Per germline, CDR1 SEHNR and CDR2 FQNEAQ (reference sequence). This CDR3 is built from 11 residues. Trimming took 1 base from V and 8 from J, leaving 5 bases between them.

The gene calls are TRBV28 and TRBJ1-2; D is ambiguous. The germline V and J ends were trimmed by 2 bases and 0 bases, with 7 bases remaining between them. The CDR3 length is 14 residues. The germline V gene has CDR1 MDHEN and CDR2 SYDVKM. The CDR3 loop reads CASSLLVANYGYTF. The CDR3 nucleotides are TGTGCCAGCAGTTTACTGGTAGCTAACTATGGCTACACCTTC.

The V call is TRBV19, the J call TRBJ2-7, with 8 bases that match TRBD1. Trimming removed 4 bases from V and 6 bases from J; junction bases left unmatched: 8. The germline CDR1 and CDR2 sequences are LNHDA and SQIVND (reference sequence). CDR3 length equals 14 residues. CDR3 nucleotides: TGTGCCAGTAGTACCCGGACAGGGCTGCCCGAGCAGTACTTC. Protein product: CASSTRTGLPEQYF.

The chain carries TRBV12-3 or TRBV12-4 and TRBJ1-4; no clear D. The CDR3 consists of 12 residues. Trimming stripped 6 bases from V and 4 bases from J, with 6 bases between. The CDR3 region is CASSSFNEKLFF. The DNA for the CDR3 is TGTGCCAGCAGCTCCTTTAATGAAAAACTGTTTTTT.

CDR3 sequence reads: CAGQGEAQPQHF. CDR3 nucleotide sequence: TGTGCCGGACAGGGAGAGGCTCAGCCCCAGCATTTT. The chain is built from TRBV28 and TRBJ1-5; 8 bases fit TRBD1. Germline CDR1 reads MDHEN; CDR2 reads SYDVKM. The V segment lost 11 bases and the J segment 6 bases; nucleotides outside the gene matches: 6. The CDR3 totals 12 residues.

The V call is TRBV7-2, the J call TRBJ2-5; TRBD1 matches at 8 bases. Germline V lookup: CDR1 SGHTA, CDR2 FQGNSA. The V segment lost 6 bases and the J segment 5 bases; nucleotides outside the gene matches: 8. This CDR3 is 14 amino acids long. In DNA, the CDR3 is TGTGCCAGCAGAGACAGGGGTAGACCCGAGACCCAGTACTTC. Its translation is CASRDRGRPETQYF.

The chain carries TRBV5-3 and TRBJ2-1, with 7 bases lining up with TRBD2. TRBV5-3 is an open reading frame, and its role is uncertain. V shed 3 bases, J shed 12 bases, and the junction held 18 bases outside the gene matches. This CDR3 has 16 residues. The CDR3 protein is CARSSSWSGDPLWQFF. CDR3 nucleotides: TGTGCCAGAAGCTCCTCATGGAGCGGGGACCCCCTGTGGCAGTTCTTC.

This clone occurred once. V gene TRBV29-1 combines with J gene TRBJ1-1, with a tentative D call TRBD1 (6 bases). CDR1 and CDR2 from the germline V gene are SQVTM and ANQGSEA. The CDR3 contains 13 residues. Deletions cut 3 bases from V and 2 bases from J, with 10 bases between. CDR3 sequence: CSVEIQGNTEAFF. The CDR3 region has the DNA TGCAGCGTTGAGATACAGGGTAACACTGAAGCTTTCTTT.

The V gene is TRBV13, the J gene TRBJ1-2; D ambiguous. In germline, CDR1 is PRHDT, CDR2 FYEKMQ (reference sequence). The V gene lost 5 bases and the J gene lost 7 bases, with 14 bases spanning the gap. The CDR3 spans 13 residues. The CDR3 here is CASSLARAGGYTF. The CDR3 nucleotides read TGTGCCAGCAGCCTAGCAAGAGCGGGTGGCTACACCTTC.

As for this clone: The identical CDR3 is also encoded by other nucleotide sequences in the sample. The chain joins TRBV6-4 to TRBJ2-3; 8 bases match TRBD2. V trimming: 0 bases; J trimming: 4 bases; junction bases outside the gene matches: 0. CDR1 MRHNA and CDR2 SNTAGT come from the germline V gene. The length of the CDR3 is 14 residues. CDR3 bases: TGTGCCAGCAGTGACTCCGGGGGGGCAGATACGCAGTATTTT. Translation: CASSDSGGADTQYF.

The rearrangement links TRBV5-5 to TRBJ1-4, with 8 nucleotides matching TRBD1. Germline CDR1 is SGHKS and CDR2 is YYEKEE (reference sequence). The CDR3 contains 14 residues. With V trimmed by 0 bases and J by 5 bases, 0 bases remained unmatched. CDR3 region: CASSLGTGNEKLFF. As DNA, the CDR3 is TGTGCCAGCAGCTTGGGGACAGGGAATGAAAAACTGTTTTTT.

The DNA for the CDR3 is TGTGCCAGCAGTTTATACGCACCGGGATCGTACCAAGAGACCCAGTACTTC. As protein: CASSLYAPGSYQETQYF. The V and J genes are TRBV27 and TRBJ2-5; TRBD2 is a possible D gene (5 bases). The CDR3 contains 17 residues. The germline CDR1 and CDR2 sequences are MNHEY and SMNVEV (reference sequence). V was shortened by 1 base and J by 0 bases, with 15 bases between the two germline ends.

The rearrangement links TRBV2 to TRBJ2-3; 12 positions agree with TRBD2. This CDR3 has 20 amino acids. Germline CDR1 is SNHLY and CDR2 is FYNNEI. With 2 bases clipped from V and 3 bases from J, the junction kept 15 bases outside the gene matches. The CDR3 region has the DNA TGTGCCAGCAGTGAATGGGCTAGCGGGAGGGCCCTCCCCGGGACAGATACGCAGTATTTT. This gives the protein CASSEWASGRALPGTDTQYF.

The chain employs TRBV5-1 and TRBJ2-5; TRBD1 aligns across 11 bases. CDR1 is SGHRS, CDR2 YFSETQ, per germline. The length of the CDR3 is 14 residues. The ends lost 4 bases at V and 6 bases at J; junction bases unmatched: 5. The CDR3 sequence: CASSEDRGLKTQYF. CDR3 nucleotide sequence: TGCGCCAGCAGCGAGGACAGGGGGCTGAAGACCCAGTACTTC.